Shown below are 6 T cell receptor beta chains from a single sample sequenced in a study of blood T cell repertoires in COVID-19. Using immunoSEQ multiplex PCR, the repertoire was profiled, and TCRdb retains in-frame clones only, with some absent. The data contain about 150,000 clones, around 87% of them seen just once; the ten biggest clones take up around 0.5%. The specimen was peripheral blood. These receptors came from a man aged 55 to 70 with COVID-19, enrolled during active disease.

With respect to this clone: Other DNA sequences in this sample translate to the same CDR3. The chain links TRBV7-2 to TRBJ1-3, with D possibly matching TRBD1 (6 bases). Trimming shortened V by 2 bases and J by 0 bases, and 11 bases separated the two germline ends. This CDR3 is built from 16 residues. Looked up from germline, CDR1 is SGHTA and CDR2 is FQGNSA. DNA of the CDR3: TGTGCCAGCAGCTTAAGCGGGGGCTTCTCTGGAAACACCATATATTTT. Translation: CASSLSGGFSGNTIYF.

The chain joins TRBV19 to TRBJ1-1, with TRBD1 as a possible D gene (6 bases). The V end lost 1 base, the J end lost 7 bases, and 10 bases lay between the germline ends. Germline assignment: CDR1 LNHDA and CDR2 SQIVND (reference sequence). The CDR3 consists of 13 residues. CDR3 residues: CASSIAGADEAFF. The CDR3, as DNA: TGTGCCAGTAGTATAGCAGGGGCTGATGAAGCTTTCTTT.

About this clone: This same CDR3 is encoded by further DNA sequences in the sample. The CDR3 loop is CASSLQMNTEAFF. CDR3 bases: TGTGCCAGCAGCCTCCAGATGAACACTGAAGCTTTCTTT. The chain recombines TRBV6-5 with TRBJ1-1, with D hard to call. V shed 6 bases and J shed 0 bases, with 8 bases lying between them. The germline CDR1 and CDR2 sequences are MNHEY and SVGAGI. The CDR3 contains 13 residues.

The genes are TRBV11-2 and TRBJ2-1; 7 nucleotides agree with TRBD2. The V gene end was trimmed by 4 bases and the J gene end by 12 bases; junction bases not matched to a gene: 6. From germline, CDR1 is SGHAT and CDR2 FQNNGV. CDR3 length: 12 residues. CDR3 protein: CASSSLGGGQFF. CDR3 in DNA: TGTGCCAGCAGCTCCCTTGGCGGGGGGCAGTTCTTC. The full variable domain, its missing parts supplied by reference TRBV11-2 and TRBJ2-1, is EAGVAQSPRYKIIEKRQSVAFWCNPISGHATLYWYQQILGQGPKLLIQFQNNGVVDDSQLPKDRFSAERLKGVDSTLKIQPAKLEDSAVYLCASSSLGGGQFFGPGTRLTVL.

J is TRBJ2-7 and V is TRBV24-1; 7 bases are a match to TRBD1. From germline, CDR1 is KGHDR and CDR2 SFDVKD. This CDR3 spans 16 amino acids. With 3 bases clipped from V and 2 bases from J, the junction kept 9 bases outside the gene matches. In nucleotides, the CDR3 is TGTGCCACCAGTGATCCCCGAGGGGACAGTCCCTACGAGCAGTACTTC. Its protein product is CATSDPRGDSPYEQYF.

This clone appeared once. V is TRBV6-6 and J is TRBJ2-6; 8 positions match TRBD1. This CDR3 is built from 18 residues. In germline, CDR1 is MNHNY, CDR2 SVGAGI (reference sequence). V trimming: 5 bases; J trimming: 0 bases; junction bases outside the gene matches: 9. The CDR3 loop reads CASSRKGQGSSGANVLTF. The CDR3 DNA follows: TGTGCCAGCAGTCGGAAAGGACAGGGCAGCTCTGGGGCCAACGTCCTGACTTTC.